This T cell receptor (beta chain) was identified in a study of blood T cell repertoires in COVID-19. Study at large: T cells, B-cell-depleted T cells, or PBMCs supplied cDNA or gDNA.

Original methodology: Researchers report that nucleated cell counts were estimated from reference gene primer amplification. Sequencing was performed with immunoSEQ multiplex PCR; in TCRdb, only in-frame clones are kept and a portion is missing. The V and J calls and clone size are taken from that table; D and trimming were inferred from the DNA. The table shows more than 150,000 clones, with less than 90% occurring only once. This CDR3 is built from 15 residues. Trimming stripped 6 bases from V and 3 bases from J, with 18 bases between. Looked up from germline, CDR1 is MNHEY and CDR2 is SVGEGT. This rearrangement joins TRBV6-2 or TRBV6-3 to TRBJ2-7; a possible D gene is TRBD2 (6 bases). This clonotype was sampled from a man in his sixties or seventies with active or convalescent COVID-19. Input material: peripheral blood. The CDR3 here is CASSLLGGRDYEQYF. The DNA of the CDR3 is TGTGCCAGCAGCCTACTCGGGGGAAGAGACTACGAGCAGTACTTC.